This TCR beta chain emerged from a study of blood T cell repertoires in COVID-19. Study as a whole: COVID-19 samples collected from the United States, Italy and Spain covered acute and convalescent phases. Sources were T cells, B-cell-depleted T cells, or PBMCs; the material itself was cDNA or gDNA.

Authors' processing steps: Amplifying reference gene primers gave estimates of nucleated cell counts. Data came from immunoSEQ multiplex PCR; TCRdb stores just in-frame clones and leaves some out. V and J calls and clone size are as listed in that table; D and trimming were resolved from the DNA. The sample consists of about 90,000 clones, 70% to 90% of them appearing once. This clone has more than one count but fewer than ten. V lost 1 base, J lost 3 bases, and 4 bases lay in between. This CDR3 has 13 amino acids. CDR1 is SGHDN, CDR2 FVKESK, per germline. The TCR was taken from a man aged 50-60 years with acute or convalescent COVID-19. Source material: peripheral blood. J is TRBJ1-3 and V is TRBV14; D ambiguous. For the CDR3, the DNA is TGTGCCAGCAGCCAAGGCGGTGGAAACACCATATATTTT. Translated: CASSQGGGNTIYF.